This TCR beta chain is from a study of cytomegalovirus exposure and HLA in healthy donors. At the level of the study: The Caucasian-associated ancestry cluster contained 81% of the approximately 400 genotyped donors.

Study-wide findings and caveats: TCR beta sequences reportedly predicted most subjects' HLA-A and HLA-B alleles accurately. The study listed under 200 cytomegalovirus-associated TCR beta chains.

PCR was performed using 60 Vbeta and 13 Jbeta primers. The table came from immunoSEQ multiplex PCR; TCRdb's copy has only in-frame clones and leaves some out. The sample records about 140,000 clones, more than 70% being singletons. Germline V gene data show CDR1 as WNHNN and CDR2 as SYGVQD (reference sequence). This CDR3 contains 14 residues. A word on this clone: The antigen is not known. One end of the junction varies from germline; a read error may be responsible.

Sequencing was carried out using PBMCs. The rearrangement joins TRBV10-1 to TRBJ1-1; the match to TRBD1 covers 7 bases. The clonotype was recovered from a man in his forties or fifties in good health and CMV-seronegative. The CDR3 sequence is CASSKGQMNSEAFF. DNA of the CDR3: TGCGCCAGCAGTAAGGGACAGATGAACTCTGAAGCTTTCTTT.